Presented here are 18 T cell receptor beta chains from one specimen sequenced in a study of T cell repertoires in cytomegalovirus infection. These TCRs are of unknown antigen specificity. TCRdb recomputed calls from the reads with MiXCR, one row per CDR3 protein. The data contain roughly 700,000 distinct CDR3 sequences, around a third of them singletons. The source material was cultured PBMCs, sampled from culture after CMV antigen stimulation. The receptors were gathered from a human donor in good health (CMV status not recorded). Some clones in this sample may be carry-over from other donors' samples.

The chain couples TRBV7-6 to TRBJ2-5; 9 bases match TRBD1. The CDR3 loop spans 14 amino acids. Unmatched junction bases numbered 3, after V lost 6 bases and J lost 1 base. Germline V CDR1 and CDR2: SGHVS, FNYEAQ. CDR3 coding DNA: TGTGCCAGCAGGGGACAGGGTGGCCAAGAGACCCAGTACTTC. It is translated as CASRGQGGQETQYF.

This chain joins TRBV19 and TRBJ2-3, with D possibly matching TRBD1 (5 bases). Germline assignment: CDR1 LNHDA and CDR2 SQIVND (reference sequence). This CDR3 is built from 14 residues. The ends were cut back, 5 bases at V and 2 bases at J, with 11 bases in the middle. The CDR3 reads CASSASDNTDTQYF. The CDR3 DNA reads TGTGCCAGTAGTGCATCGGACAACACAGATACGCAGTATTTT.

CDR3: CASSALIGNEQFF. The CDR3 DNA reads as TGCGCCAGCAGCGCCCTGATAGGAAATGAGCAGTTCTTC. The chain joins TRBV5-1 to TRBJ2-1; the D is unclear. The CDR3 consists of 13 residues. Germline V CDR1 and CDR2: SGHRS, YFSETQ. V gave up 4 bases and J gave up 7 bases, with 12 bases separating them. Looking up the rest from reference TRBV5-1 and TRBJ2-1 gives the full variable domain: KAGVTQTPRYLIKTRGQQVTLSCSPISGHRSVSWYQQTPGQGLQFLFEYFSETQRNKGNFPGRFSGRQFSNSRSEMNVSTLELGDSALYLCASSALIGNEQFFGPGTRLTVL.

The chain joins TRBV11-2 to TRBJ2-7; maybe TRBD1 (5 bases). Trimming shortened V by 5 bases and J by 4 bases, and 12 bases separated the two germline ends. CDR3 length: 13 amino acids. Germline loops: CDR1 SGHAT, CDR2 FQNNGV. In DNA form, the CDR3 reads TGTGCCAGCAGCCGACAGAACGGGTACGAGCAGTACTTC. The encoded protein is CASSRQNGYEQYF.

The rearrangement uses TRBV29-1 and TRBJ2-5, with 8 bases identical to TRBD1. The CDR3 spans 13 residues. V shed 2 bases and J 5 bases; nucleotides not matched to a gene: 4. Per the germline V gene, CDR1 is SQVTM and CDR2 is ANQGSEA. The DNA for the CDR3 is TGCAGCGTTGAAAGACAGGGGTGGGAGACCCAGTACTTC. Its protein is CSVERQGWETQYF.

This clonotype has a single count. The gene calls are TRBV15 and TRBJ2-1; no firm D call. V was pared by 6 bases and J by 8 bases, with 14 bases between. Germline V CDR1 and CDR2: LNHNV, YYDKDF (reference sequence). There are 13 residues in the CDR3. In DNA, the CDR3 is TGTGCCACCAGACCTTTACGGTGGGATGAGCAGTTCTTC. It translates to CATRPLRWDEQFF.

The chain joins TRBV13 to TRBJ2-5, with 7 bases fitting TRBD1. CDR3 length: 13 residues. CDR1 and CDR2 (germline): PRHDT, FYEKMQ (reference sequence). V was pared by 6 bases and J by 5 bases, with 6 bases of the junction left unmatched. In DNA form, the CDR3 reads TGTGCCAGCAGTCTCAGGGGGATGGAGACCCAGTACTTC. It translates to CASSLRGMETQYF.

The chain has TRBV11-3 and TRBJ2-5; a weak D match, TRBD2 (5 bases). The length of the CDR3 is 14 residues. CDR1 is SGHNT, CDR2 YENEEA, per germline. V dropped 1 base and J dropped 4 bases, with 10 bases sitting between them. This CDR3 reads CASSLGPAGETQYF. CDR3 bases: TGTGCCAGCAGCTTAGGGCCGGCGGGAGAGACCCAGTACTTC.

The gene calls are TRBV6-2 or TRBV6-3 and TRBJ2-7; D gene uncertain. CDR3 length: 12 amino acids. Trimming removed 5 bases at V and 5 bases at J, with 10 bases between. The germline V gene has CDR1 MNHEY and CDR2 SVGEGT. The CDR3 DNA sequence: TGTGCCAGCAGTCGTCTCCTCAACGAGCAGTACTTC. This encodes CASSRLLNEQYF.

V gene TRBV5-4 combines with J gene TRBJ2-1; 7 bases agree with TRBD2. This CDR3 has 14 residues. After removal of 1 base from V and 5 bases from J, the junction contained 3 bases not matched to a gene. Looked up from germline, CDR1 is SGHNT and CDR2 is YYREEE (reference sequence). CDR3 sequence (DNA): TGTGCCAGCAGCTTGTGGGAGGGCCACAATGAGCAGTTCTTC. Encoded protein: CASSLWEGHNEQFF.

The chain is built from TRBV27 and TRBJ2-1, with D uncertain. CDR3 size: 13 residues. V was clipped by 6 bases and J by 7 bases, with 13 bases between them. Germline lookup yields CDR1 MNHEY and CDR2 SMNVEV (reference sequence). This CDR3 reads CASSFGLVNEQFF. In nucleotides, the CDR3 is TGTGCCAGCAGCTTCGGGCTAGTGAATGAGCAGTTCTTC.

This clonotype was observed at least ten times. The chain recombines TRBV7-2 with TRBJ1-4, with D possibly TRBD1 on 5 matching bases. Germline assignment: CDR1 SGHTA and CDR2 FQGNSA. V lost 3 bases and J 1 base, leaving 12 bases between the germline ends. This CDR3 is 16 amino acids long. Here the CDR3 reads CASSLLRGVTNEKLFF. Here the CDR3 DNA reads TGTGCCAGCAGCTTGCTTAGGGGAGTAACTAATGAAAAACTGTTTTTT.

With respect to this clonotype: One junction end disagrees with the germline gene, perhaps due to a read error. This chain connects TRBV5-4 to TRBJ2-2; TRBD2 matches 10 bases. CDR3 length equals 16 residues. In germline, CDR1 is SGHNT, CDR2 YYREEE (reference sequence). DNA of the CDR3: TGTGCTAGCAGCGGGATGGTAGCGGGAGGTGCCGGGGAGCTGTTTTTT. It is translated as CASSGMVAGGAGELFF.

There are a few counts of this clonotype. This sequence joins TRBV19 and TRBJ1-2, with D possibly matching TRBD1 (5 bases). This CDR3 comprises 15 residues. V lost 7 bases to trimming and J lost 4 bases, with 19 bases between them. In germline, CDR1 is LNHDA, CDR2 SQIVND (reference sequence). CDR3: CASNRDVGLPYGYTF. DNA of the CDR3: TGTGCCAGTAACCGGGACGTGGGTCTTCCCTATGGCTACACCTTC.

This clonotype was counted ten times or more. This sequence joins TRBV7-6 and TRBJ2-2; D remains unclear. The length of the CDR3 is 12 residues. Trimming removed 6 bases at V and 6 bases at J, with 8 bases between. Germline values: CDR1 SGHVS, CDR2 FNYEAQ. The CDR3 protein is CASSSAAGELFF. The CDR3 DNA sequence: TGTGCCAGCAGTTCCGCGGCCGGGGAGCTGTTTTTT.

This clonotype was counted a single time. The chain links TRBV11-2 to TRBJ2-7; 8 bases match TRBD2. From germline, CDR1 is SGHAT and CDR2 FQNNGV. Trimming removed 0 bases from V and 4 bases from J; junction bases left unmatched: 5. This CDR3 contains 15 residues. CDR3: CASSLDRGLGYEQYF. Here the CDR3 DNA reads TGTGCCAGCAGCTTAGATCGGGGACTAGGGTACGAGCAGTACTTC.

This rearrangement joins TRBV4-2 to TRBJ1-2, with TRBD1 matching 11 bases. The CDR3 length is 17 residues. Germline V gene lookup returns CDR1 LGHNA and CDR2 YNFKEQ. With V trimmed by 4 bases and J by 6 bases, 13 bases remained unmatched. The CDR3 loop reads CASSPRGQGAREDGYTF. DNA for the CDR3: TGTGCCAGCAGCCCTCGCGGACAGGGGGCTAGAGAGGATGGCTACACCTTC.

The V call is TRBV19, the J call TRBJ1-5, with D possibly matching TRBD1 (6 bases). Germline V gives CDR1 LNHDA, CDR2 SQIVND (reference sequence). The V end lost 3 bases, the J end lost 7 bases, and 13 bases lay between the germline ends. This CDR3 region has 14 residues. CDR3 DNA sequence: TGTGCCAGTAGTATGATCGGGGGACAACAGCCCCAGCATTTT. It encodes CASSMIGGQQPQHF. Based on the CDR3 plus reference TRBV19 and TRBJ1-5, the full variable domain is DGGITQSPKYLFRKEGQNVTLSCEQNLNHDAMYWYRQDPGQGLRLIYYSQIVNDFQKGDIAEGYSVSREKKESFPLTVTSAQKNPTAFYLCASSMIGGQQPQHFGDGTRLSIL.